This T cell receptor beta chain is drawn from a study of cytomegalovirus exposure and HLA in healthy donors (dated by TCRdb to the late 2010s). Regarding the research as a whole: An earlier analysis of some 620 of the donors reported approximately 300 Gb of sequence data and 100 million to 120 million unique TCR beta sequences obtained from about 170 million T cells. Roughly 300 gigabases of sequencing data and roughly 90 million unique TCR sequences were included in an early release covering 550 to 800 HLA-typed donors. Of the 398 genotyped donors, over 65% fell in the genetic ancestry cluster associated with self-reported Caucasian donors. The study aimed to test whether signatures of past pathogen exposure could be identified by cataloging public T cell receptors. The study profiled the T cell repertoires of under 850 subjects by immunosequencing and related them to cytomegalovirus serostatus. Besides the first cohort of approximately 710 subjects, a separate validation cohort made up of 120 or so different subjects was used. To predict cytomegalovirus infection status, the study brought together high-throughput TCR immunosequencing, statistical association of individual TCRs with disease status, and machine learning. A later analysis re-examined previously published TCR beta repertoires from just over 650 donors and added high-resolution HLA genotyping to investigate patterns of TCR occurrence. Rather than drawing on any new phenotypic data, the later analysis identified candidate immune exposures from TCR beta sequences and the way those sequences occurred across donors. To decide whether each TCR beta V gene segment behaved as functional or pseudogenic, an earlier analysis of approximately 600 of the donors relied on high-throughput TCR beta sequencing. Alongside the repertoire data, information on donor age, sex, ethnicity and CMV serostatus was compiled. Genome-wide SNP genotypes for about 65% of the roughly 670 donors were used in a later genetic analysis, which treated that subset as a discovery cohort. Every discovery cohort repertoire had been produced on one sequencing platform. Class I and class II HLA loci were covered by the typing at four-digit resolution. The number of donors typed differed by locus, with roughly 629-640 for A, B, C, DRB1 and DQB1, over 500 for DQA1, over 600 for DPA1, and approximately 470 for DPB1. Four to six DR-DQ haplotypes were handled as single units for association and clustering, since linkage in the cohort was strong. On average, approximately 250,000 unique TCR beta nucleotide sequences were sequenced per donor among a few hundred genotyped donors of the cohort, with about 17% of those sequences being non-productive.

The CDR3 covers 14 residues, taking in both the cysteine and the phenylalanine. The kept DNA is CDR3 alone, 42 bases in frame from the first base. According to the germline V gene, CDR1 reads SGHRS and CDR2 reads YFSETQ. Trimmed from V: 5 bases; trimmed from J: 5 bases; junction bases lacking a gene match: 6. Library preparation was by the immunoSEQ multiplex PCR assay. The multiplex PCR relied on a mix of 60 forward primers for TCR Vbeta segments and 13 reverse primers for TCR Jbeta segments. Amplification of the CDR3 region of rearranged TCR beta genes was performed with a multiplex PCR assay on genomic DNA. The Illumina HiSeq System was used to sequence the amplified TCR beta libraries as 87-base-pair reads. Per the source publication's procedure: A later analysis counted around 72 million unique TCR beta chains across the 650 to 700 repertoires, and 9.5 million to 11 million of these chains were shared by at least two donors. A nearest-neighbor algorithm error-corrected the raw reads and collapsed the reads into unique sequences, merging closely related sequences to remove PCR and sequencing errors. Alignment of CDR3 sequences to IMGT reference sequences was used to assign V, D and J gene segments. For a sequence to be retained, a match of at least six nucleotides to both a V gene segment and a J gene segment was required. A rearrangement was called productive if the CDR3 had no stop codons and remained in frame with V and J, and every other rearrangement was called non-productive. Following IMGT convention, CDR3 was defined as the stretch from the second conserved V-encoded cysteine to the conserved J-encoded phenylalanine. Sequences without an unambiguous match to a single V gene segment were excluded from the earlier analysis of approximately 560 of the donors. In an earlier analysis of 587 of the donors, a V segment was called functional when productive rearrangements were above 56.7%, and segregating when the standard deviation between donors exceeded 5%. A statistical classification framework was built for diagnosing cytomegalovirus status from the catalog of TCR beta chain sequences. In a later analysis, TCR nucleotide sequences were compared against IMGT/GENE-DB human TR gene sequences so that V and J genes could be assigned. Using the TCRdist pipeline, a later analysis assigned CDR3 sequences along with most-parsimonious VDJ recombination scenarios. In a later analysis, each TCR beta chain was defined by its CDR3 amino acid sequence together with its V-gene family, and reads lacking a unique V-gene family were excluded. To address suspected cross-contamination and a sequencing artifact, a later analysis removed 450 to 700 highly shared, low-generation-probability nucleotide sequences. In a later analysis, a clonal expansion index was calculated for each public chain from normalized within-repertoire ranks of inferred template counts. In a later analysis, generation probabilities were computed with a VDJ recombination model fitted to out-of-frame rearrangements, and the resulting probabilities were checked against IGoR. A later analysis scored TCR-TCR, TCR-HLA and TCR-CMV co-occurrence with hypergeometric tests, applying a repertoire-size bias correction to TCR pairs. False discovery rates were estimated in a later analysis by permuting HLA or CMV assignments 20 times. In a later analysis, co-occurring TCRs were grouped with DBSCAN, and TCRdist sequence similarity was added when clustering was performed within HLA-allele-positive subsets. For co-occurrence clustering, repertoires with fewer than 30,000 or more than 120,000 public chains were excluded, along with several repertoires with anomalous nucleotide sharing. Held by TCRdb, this immuneACCESS table contains in-frame sequences only and omits some clones. Under half of the omission traces to an unresolved V gene where checked; the cause of the rest is unknown. That table supplies the V and J calls and clone size; D and trimming were determined from the DNA. Present in this sample are 150,000 to 200,000 clones, approximately 81% of which were seen just once. The ten largest clones add up to 2.1% of the sample.

Findings and caveats that apply to the study as a whole: In a later analysis, the rate of TCR association differed among HLA loci, with DRB1 alleles having the most associated TCRs and HLA-C alleles having the fewest. The study gave a list of over 150 TCR beta chains associated with cytomegalovirus. The classifier was reported to diagnose cytomegalovirus status with high specificity and sensitivity in both the original cohort and the validation cohort. When HLA alleles, especially DR and DQ, strongly co-occurred, attributing TCR associations to individual alleles was difficult. A few of the identified cytomegalovirus-associated TCR beta chains were confirmed in vitro to be specific for cytomegalovirus antigens. The earlier analysis of approximately 590 of the donors excluded some 16 rarely observed V segments, including chromosome 9 orphons, because counts were too low. The presence/absence analyses assumed that sequencing depth was roughly uniform across donors, and that assumption may not be true. Only TCR beta chains were sequenced in this cohort, and the absence of alpha or paired-chain data limited detectable features. Across donors, most TCR sequences were observed very rarely, whereas some public TCRs were present in many individuals. An association between a missense DCLRE1C variant and V-gene and J-gene trimming of TCR beta chains was found in a later genetic analysis and replicated in an independent cohort. A later analysis reported that several top co-occurrence clusters appeared linked to parvovirus B19, influenza, CMV and Epstein-Barr virus. Compared with equally common non-associated chains, HLA-associated TCR beta chains in a later analysis were more clonally expanded and had lower generation probabilities. The authors suggested that the approach could potentially be generalized to other disease states and immunological phenotypes. A further reported finding was that TCR beta sequences accurately predicted the HLA-A and HLA-B alleles for most subjects in the first cohort. Because HLA typing was unavailable for some donors at each locus, only the typed subset was used in association tests. Immune exposure information for the cohort was limited to CMV serostatus. In an earlier analysis of fewer than 750 of the donors, most TCR beta V segments were observed in productive rearrangements about 90% or about 30% of the time, broadly matching IMGT annotations. According to a later analysis, most CMV-associated TCR beta chains appeared to be HLA-restricted, and the HLA associations seemed to be driven largely by CMV exposure. Some IMGT-functional V segments, including TRBV6-2 and TRBV6-3, could not be told apart with the 87-base-pair reads, so those segments were excluded. A cluster of highly shared sequence variants was judged likely to represent a technical artifact of the sequencing pipeline. Correlated functional status among segregating V segments might reflect linkage disequilibrium, but an unknown experimental factor could not be ruled out. Specific HLA alleles were associated with some 15,000 TCR beta sequences at a false discovery rate of 0.05 in a later analysis. Compared with the 666-donor mean, donors in an Asian-associated ancestry cluster had fewer N-insertions in productive TCRs, according to a later genetic analysis.

The cohort was made up of about 610 healthy bone marrow donors. At the time of sampling, every cohort member was nominally healthy, though immune exposures that went unrecorded were likely present. The donor tested CMV seropositive, placing the donor among the approximately 290 seropositive members of the cohort. A peripheral blood sample was collected from each donor, and TCR beta sequencing was performed on peripheral blood mononuclear cells. The Qiagen DNeasy Blood Extraction Kit was used to extract genomic DNA from the blood cell samples. As to this clone: Its antigen is currently not known. No much larger clone is present one base from it, and per-base qualities are unavailable.

Sample: PBMCs. The clonotype was recovered from a young woman in good health and CMV-seropositive. The chain is encoded by TRBV5-1 joined to TRBJ2-2, with TRBD1 matching 7 junction bases. The CDR3 reads as follows: CASRRQGITGELFF. The nucleotide sequence is TGCGCCAGCAGGAGACAGGGAATAACCGGGGAGCTGTTTTTT.